The clone carrying this TCR beta chain has a handful of counts. The target antigen is unknown. MiXCR was run by TCRdb on the reads, yielding one entry per CDR3 protein. Of around 240,000 distinct CDR3 sequences detected, 22% appear once; the ten largest clones hold 15% to 20%. V lost 5 bases to trimming and J lost 1 base; unmatched junction nucleotides: 6. Germline V gives CDR1 SQVTM, CDR2 ANQGSEA. This CDR3 region has 14 residues. This entry belongs to a study of T cell repertoires in cytomegalovirus infection. Study results and limitations: CMV carriers having the relevant HLA were flagged by cumulative public TCR beta family frequency. Dominating the ex vivo response were HLA-C-restricted CMV-specific TCR beta clonotypes.

V is TRBV29-1 and J is TRBJ2-7, with 9 bases identical to TRBD1. This receptor was identified in a human donor in good health (CMV status not recorded). Some clones in this sample may be carry-over from other donors' samples. The sample taken for sequencing was CD8+ T cells from PBMCs. This CDR3 is CSVSRTGDSYEQYF. CDR3 sequence (DNA): TGCAGCGTTAGCAGGACAGGGGATTCCTACGAGCAGTACTTC.